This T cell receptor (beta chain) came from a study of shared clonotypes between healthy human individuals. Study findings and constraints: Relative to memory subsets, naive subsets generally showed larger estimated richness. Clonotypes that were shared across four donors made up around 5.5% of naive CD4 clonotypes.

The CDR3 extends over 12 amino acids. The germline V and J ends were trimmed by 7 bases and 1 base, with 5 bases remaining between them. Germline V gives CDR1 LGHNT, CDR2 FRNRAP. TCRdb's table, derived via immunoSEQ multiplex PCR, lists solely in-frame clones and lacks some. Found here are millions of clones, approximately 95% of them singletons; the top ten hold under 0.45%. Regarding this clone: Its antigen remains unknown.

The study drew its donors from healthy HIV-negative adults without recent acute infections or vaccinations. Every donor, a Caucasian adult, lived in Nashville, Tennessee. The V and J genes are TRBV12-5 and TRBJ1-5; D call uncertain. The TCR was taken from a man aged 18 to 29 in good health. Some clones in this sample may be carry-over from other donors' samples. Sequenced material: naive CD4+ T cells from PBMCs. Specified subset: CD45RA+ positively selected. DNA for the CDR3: TGTGCTAGTGCCCTCAGCAATCAGCCCCAGCATTTT. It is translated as CASALSNQPQHF.